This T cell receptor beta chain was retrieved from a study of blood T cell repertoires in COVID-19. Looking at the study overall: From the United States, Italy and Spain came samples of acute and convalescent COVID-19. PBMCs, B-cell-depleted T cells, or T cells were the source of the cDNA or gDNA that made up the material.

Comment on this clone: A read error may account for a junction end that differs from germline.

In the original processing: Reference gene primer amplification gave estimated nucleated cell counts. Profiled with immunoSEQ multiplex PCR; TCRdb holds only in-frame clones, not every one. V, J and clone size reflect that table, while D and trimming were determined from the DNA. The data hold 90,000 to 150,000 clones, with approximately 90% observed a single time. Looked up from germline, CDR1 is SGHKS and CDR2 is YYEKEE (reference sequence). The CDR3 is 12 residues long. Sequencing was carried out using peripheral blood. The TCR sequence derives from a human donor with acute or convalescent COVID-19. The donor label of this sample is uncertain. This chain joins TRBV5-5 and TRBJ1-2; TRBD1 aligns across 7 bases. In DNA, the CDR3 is TGTGCCAGCAGCTTGTCCGACAGGGCGAAATACTTC. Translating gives CASSLSDRAKYF.